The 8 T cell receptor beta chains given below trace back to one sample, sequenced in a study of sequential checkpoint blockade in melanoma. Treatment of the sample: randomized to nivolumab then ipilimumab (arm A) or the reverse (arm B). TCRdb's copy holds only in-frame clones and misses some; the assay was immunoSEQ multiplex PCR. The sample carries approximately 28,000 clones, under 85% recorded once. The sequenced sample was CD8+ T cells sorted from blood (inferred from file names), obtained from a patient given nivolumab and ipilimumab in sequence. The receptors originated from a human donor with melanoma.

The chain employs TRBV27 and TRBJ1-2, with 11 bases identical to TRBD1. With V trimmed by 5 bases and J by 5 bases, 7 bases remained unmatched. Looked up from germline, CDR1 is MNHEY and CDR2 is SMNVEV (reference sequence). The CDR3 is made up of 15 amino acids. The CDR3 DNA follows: TGTGCCAGCAGTCCCCGGGACAGGGGGAAGTATGGCTACACCTTC. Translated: CASSPRDRGKYGYTF.

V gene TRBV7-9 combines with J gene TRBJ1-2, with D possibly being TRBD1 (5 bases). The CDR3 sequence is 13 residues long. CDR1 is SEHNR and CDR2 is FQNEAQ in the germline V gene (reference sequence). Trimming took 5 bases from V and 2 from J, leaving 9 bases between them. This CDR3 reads CASSPRQNYGYTF. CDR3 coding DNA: TGTGCCAGCAGCCCGCGACAGAACTATGGCTACACCTTC.

The CDR3 region has the DNA TGTGCCTCCTCAAGTGAGGGGGCCTATGGCTACACCTTC. This encodes CASSSEGAYGYTF. The chain has TRBV28 and TRBJ1-2; 7 nucleotides match TRBD1. V shed 11 bases, J shed 4 bases, and the junction held 10 bases outside the gene matches. CDR3 length: 13 residues. Germline V gene sequence: CDR1 MDHEN, CDR2 SYDVKM.

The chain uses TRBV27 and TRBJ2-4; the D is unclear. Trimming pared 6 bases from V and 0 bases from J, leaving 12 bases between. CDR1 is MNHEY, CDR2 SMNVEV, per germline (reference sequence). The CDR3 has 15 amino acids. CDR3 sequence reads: CASSPVPGAKNIQYF. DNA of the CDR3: TGTGCCAGCAGCCCGGTCCCAGGAGCCAAAAACATTCAGTACTTC.

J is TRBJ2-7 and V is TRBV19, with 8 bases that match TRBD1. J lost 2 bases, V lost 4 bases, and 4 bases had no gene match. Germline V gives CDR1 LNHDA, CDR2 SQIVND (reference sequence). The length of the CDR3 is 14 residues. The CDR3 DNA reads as TGTGCCAGTAGTACCGGGACAGGAGCCTACGAGCAGTACTTC. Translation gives CASSTGTGAYEQYF. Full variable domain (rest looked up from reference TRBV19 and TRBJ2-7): DGGITQSPKYLFRKEGQNVTLSCEQNLNHDAMYWYRQDPGQGLRLIYYSQIVNDFQKGDIAEGYSVSREKKESFPLTVTSAQKNPTAFYLCASSTGTGAYEQYFGPGTRLTVT.

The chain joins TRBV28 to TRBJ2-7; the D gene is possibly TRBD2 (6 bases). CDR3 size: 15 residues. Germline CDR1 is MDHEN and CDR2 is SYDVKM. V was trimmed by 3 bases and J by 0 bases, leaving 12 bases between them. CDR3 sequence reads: CASSLGGADSYEQYF. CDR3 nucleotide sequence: TGTGCCAGCAGTTTGGGGGGAGCCGACTCCTACGAGCAGTACTTC.

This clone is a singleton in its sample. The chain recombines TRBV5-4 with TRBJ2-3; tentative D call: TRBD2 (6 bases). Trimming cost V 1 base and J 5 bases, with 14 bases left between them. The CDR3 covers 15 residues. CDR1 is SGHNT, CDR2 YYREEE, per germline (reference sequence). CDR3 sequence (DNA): TGTGCCAGCAGCTTGACGGGAGTGGGGATAGATACGCAGTATTTT. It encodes CASSLTGVGIDTQYF.

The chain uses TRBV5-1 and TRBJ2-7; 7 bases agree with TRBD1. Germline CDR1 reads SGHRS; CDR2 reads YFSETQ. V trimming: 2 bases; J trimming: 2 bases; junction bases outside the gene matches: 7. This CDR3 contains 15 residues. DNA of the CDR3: TGCGCCAGCAGCTTCGTCCCCGGACAGGCCTACGAGCAGTACTTC. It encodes CASSFVPGQAYEQYF.